These 24 T cell receptor beta chains originate from one sample sequenced in a study of blood T cell repertoires in COVID-19. The repertoire was sequenced with immunoSEQ multiplex PCR; TCRdb's copy has only in-frame clones and lacks some. The sample consists of tens of thousands of clones, roughly 74% of them appearing once. Input material: peripheral blood. Receptor source: a human donor in a cohort sampled during active COVID-19.

This chain links TRBV2 with TRBJ1-5; the D gene is possibly TRBD1 (6 bases). CDR1 SNHLY and CDR2 FYNNEI come from the germline V gene. The CDR3 is 13 residues long. The V and J ends lost 6 bases and 3 bases respectively, with 9 bases between them. The CDR3 sequence is CASRRGFNQPQHF. CDR3 in DNA: TGTGCCAGCAGAAGGGGGTTCAATCAGCCCCAGCATTTT.

V and J are TRBV13 and TRBJ2-7; no definite D call. Between the trimmed V and J ends, which lost 4 bases and 3 bases, there was a span of 4 bases. The CDR3 spans 11 residues. CDR1 and CDR2 from the germline V gene are PRHDT and FYEKMQ (reference sequence). The CDR3 DNA is TGTGCCAGCAGCTATAACTACGAGCAGTACTTC. It encodes CASSYNYEQYF. The full variable domain, with the rest looked up from reference TRBV13 and TRBJ2-7, is AAGVIQSPRHLIKEKRETATLKCYPIPRHDTVYWYQQGPGQDPQFLISFYEKMQSDKGSIPDRFSAQQFSDYHSELNMSSLELGDSALYFCASSYNYEQYFGPGTRLTVT.

The chain links TRBV15 to TRBJ1-2; D ambiguous. This CDR3 is built from 14 residues. CDR1 is LNHNV and CDR2 is YYDKDF in the germline V gene (reference sequence). Trimming removed 1 base from V and 7 bases from J, with 13 bases in between. The CDR3 region has the DNA TGTGCCACCAGCAGAGTGGCGGGGTCTGGTGGCTACACCTTC. This encodes CATSRVAGSGGYTF.

V usage is TRBV7-2 and J usage is TRBJ2-2, with D perhaps TRBD2 (6 bases). Per germline, CDR1 SGHTA and CDR2 FQGNSA. The CDR3 spans 15 residues. V dropped 5 bases and J dropped 5 bases, with 15 bases sitting between them. The CDR3 reads CASSPGDRGTGELFF. The CDR3 bases are TGTGCCAGCAGCCCTGGGGACCGGGGGACCGGGGAGCTGTTTTTT.

This clone has just one count. The CDR3 DNA reads as TGTGCCAGCAGCCAAGCACATGGCTTGCCCCTCCACTTT. Translated, it gives CASSQAHGLPLHF. V is TRBV14 and J is TRBJ1-6; D is undetermined. The CDR3 length is 13 residues. Germline V CDR1 and CDR2: SGHDN, FVKESK. V lost 1 base and J lost 13, with 11 bases in between.

The V call is TRBV18, the J call TRBJ1-2, with 11 bases that match TRBD1. The trim removed 2 bases at V and 4 bases at J, leaving 0 bases unmatched. The CDR3 extends over 14 amino acids. Germline V gives CDR1 KGHSH, CDR2 LQKENI. This CDR3 reads CASSPGTGGYGYTF. The CDR3 DNA is TGTGCCAGCTCACCAGGGACAGGGGGCTATGGCTACACCTTC.

There are many counts of this clone. V usage is TRBV5-4 and J usage is TRBJ1-1; 10 bases are shared with TRBD1. V shed 5 bases and J 5 bases; nucleotides not matched to a gene: 9. This CDR3 region has 15 residues. Germline CDR1 is SGHNT and CDR2 is YYREEE (reference sequence). The CDR3 sequence: CASSSRQGARTEAFF. The DNA of the CDR3 is TGTGCCAGCAGTTCGAGACAGGGGGCGAGGACTGAAGCTTTCTTT.

The chain links TRBV19 to TRBJ2-1; D is perhaps TRBD2 (5 bases). Germline lookup yields CDR1 LNHDA and CDR2 SQIVND (reference sequence). This CDR3 has 15 residues. The ends were cut back, 5 bases at V and 4 bases at J, with 15 bases in the middle. Here the CDR3 DNA reads TGTGCCAGTAGTCCCCTCGGCGGGCCGTACAATGAGCAGTTCTTC. Residues: CASSPLGGPYNEQFF. Full variable domain (missing parts from reference TRBV19 and TRBJ2-1): DGGITQSPKYLFRKEGQNVTLSCEQNLNHDAMYWYRQDPGQGLRLIYYSQIVNDFQKGDIAEGYSVSREKKESFPLTVTSAQKNPTAFYLCASSPLGGPYNEQFFGPGTRLTVL.

The CDR3 loop reads CASRDKPRGAFF. CDR3 in DNA: TGTGCCAGCAGAGACAAGCCCCGCGGGGCTTTCTTT. The chain couples TRBV12-3 or TRBV12-4 to TRBJ1-1; D is undetermined. The CDR3 loop spans 12 amino acids. The V end was cut by 6 bases, the J end by 11 bases, with 16 bases between.

This chain uses TRBV7-8 with TRBJ1-2; D ambiguous. Germline V lookup: CDR1 SGHVS, CDR2 FQNEAQ. V gave up 4 bases and J gave up 2 bases, with 14 bases separating them. The CDR3 is made up of 15 amino acids. The DNA for the CDR3 is TGTGCCAGCAGCTCCTTCCCCCACAGCAACTATGGCTACACCTTC. Its protein is CASSSFPHSNYGYTF.

The chain carries TRBV15 and TRBJ2-1, with a tentative D call TRBD2 (5 bases). Germline CDR1 and CDR2: LNHNV and YYDKDF (reference sequence). The CDR3 covers 12 residues. Trimming took 0 bases from V and 12 from J, leaving 9 bases between them. The CDR3 sequence is CATSRDFAGQFF. As DNA, the CDR3 is TGTGCCACCAGCAGAGATTTCGCGGGGCAGTTCTTC.

This rearrangement joins TRBV28 to TRBJ2-7; 9 nucleotides match TRBD2. CDR1 and CDR2 from the germline V gene are MDHEN and SYDVKM. There are 14 residues in the CDR3. V lost 6 bases and J lost 2; bases outside the gene matches: 5. The CDR3 here is CASRGASGTYEQYF. CDR3 in DNA: TGTGCCAGCAGAGGGGCTAGCGGGACCTACGAGCAGTACTTC.

The rearrangement joins TRBV2 to TRBJ2-2; weak D call: TRBD2 (6 bases). CDR1 and CDR2 (germline): SNHLY, FYNNEI. V was cut by 7 bases and J by 3 bases, with 15 bases left in between. CDR3 length: 15 residues. Written as DNA, the CDR3 is TGTGCCAGCACCCGGAGGGCAGGATACACCGGGGAGCTGTTTTTT. Translating it yields CASTRRAGYTGELFF.

The chain carries TRBV27 and TRBJ2-7; tentative D call: TRBD1 (5 bases). V dropped 6 bases and J dropped 1 base, with 7 bases sitting between them. This CDR3 spans 12 amino acids. From germline, CDR1 is MNHEY and CDR2 SMNVEV (reference sequence). As DNA, the CDR3 is TGTGCCAGCAGCTCAGGGTCCTACGAGCAGTACTTC. Translated: CASSSGSYEQYF.

The chain uses TRBV18 and TRBJ2-5; weak D call: TRBD1 (5 bases). The CDR3 loop spans 17 amino acids. With 3 bases removed from V and 3 bases from J, the gap between germline ends came to 20 bases. Germline V lookup: CDR1 KGHSH, CDR2 LQKENI. CDR3 amino acids: CASSPPGRRATKETQYF. The CDR3 bases are TGTGCCAGCTCACCCCCTGGGCGCAGGGCAACAAAAGAGACCCAGTACTTC.

The V gene is TRBV6-6, the J gene TRBJ1-1; D is perhaps TRBD1 (6 bases). From germline, CDR1 is MNHNY and CDR2 SVGAGI (reference sequence). The CDR3 contains 15 residues. Trimming shortened V by 6 bases and J by 5 bases, and 19 bases separated the two germline ends. CDR3 sequence (DNA): TGTGCCAGCAGGTCGAGCGGGGGGCGATGGACTGAAGCTTTCTTT. It is translated as CASRSSGGRWTEAFF.

This chain joins TRBV6-5 and TRBJ2-5, with a weak D call TRBD1 (5 bases). The CDR3 has 14 amino acids. Deletions cut 6 bases from V and 3 bases from J, with 14 bases between. CDR1 is MNHEY and CDR2 is SVGAGI in the germline V gene. The CDR3 DNA reads TGTGCCAGCAGGCCCGACAGCACGGAAGAGACCCAGTACTTC. This gives the protein CASRPDSTEETQYF.

The chain carries TRBV3-1 (or the pseudogene TRBV3-2) and TRBJ2-2; 7 bases fit TRBD2. Germline lookup yields CDR1 LGHDT and CDR2 YNNKEL (reference sequence). Germline trimming cut 6 bases from V and 14 bases from J; bases unmatched to any gene: 12. The CDR3 is made up of 13 amino acids. CDR3 amino acids: CASRSNLAGDLFF. The CDR3 nucleotides read TGTGCCAGCAGATCAAACCTGGCGGGAGATCTGTTTTTT.

CDR3 sequence (DNA): TGTGCCAGCAGCTTAACACAGCCTAATTCACCCCTCCACTTT. Protein: CASSLTQPNSPLHF. The chain carries TRBV7-9 and TRBJ1-6; D gene ambiguous. This CDR3 is 14 amino acids long. Germline V lookup: CDR1 SEHNR, CDR2 FQNEAQ (reference sequence). The V gene lost 2 bases and the J gene lost 6 bases, with 8 bases spanning the gap.

The V call is TRBV5-8, the J call TRBJ2-3, with 7 bases fitting TRBD1. V shed 4 bases and J 4 bases; nucleotides not matched to a gene: 12. CDR3 length: 16 residues. Germline V gene data show CDR1 as SGHTS and CDR2 as YDEGEE. This chain's CDR3 is CASSHGQAWDPDTQYF. As DNA, the CDR3 is TGTGCCAGCAGCCACGGACAGGCCTGGGACCCAGATACGCAGTATTTT. Full variable domain (outside the CDR3, taken from reference TRBV5-8 and TRBJ2-3): EAGVTQSPTHLIKTRGQQATLRCSPISGHTSVYWYQQALGLGLQFLLWYDEGEERNRGNFPPRFSGRQFPNYSSELNVNALELEDSALYLCASSHGQAWDPDTQYFGPGTRLTVL.

The V and J genes are TRBV5-1 and TRBJ2-7; the match to TRBD2 covers 7 bases. Losses at the gene ends were 3 bases for V and 0 bases for J; bases not matched to a gene: 3. CDR3 size: 14 residues. The germline CDR1 and CDR2 sequences are SGHRS and YFSETQ. The CDR3 nucleotides read TGCGCCAGCAGCTCCGGGACTACCTCCTACGAGCAGTACTTC. Translation: CASSSGTTSYEQYF. Variable domain in full (rest from reference TRBV5-1 and TRBJ2-7): KAGVTQTPRYLIKTRGQQVTLSCSPISGHRSVSWYQQTPGQGLQFLFEYFSETQRNKGNFPGRFSGRQFSNSRSEMNVSTLELGDSALYLCASSSGTTSYEQYFGPGTRLTVT.

This chain joins TRBV2 and TRBJ1-2; possibly TRBD1 for D (6 bases). The CDR3 is 13 amino acids. Germline V gene data show CDR1 as SNHLY and CDR2 as FYNNEI. Trimming pared 5 bases from V and 5 bases from J, leaving 12 bases between. The CDR3 loop is CASSPLDSYGYTF. In DNA form, the CDR3 reads TGTGCCAGCAGTCCCCTGGACAGTTATGGCTACACCTTC.

The V and J genes are TRBV19 and TRBJ2-1; a weak D match, TRBD1 (8 bases). The CDR3 totals 17 residues. V lost 6 bases and J 7 bases, leaving 25 bases between the germline ends. Germline values: CDR1 LNHDA, CDR2 SQIVND (reference sequence). Written as DNA, the CDR3 is TGTGCCAGTAGCAGAACGGGGGGCAGGGGGCCCCAGAATGAGCAGTTCTTC. This codes for CASSRTGGRGPQNEQFF.

The CDR3 is CASSQGGSTGYTF. CDR3 DNA sequence: TGTGCCAGCAGCCAAGGCGGTAGTACTGGCTACACCTTC. The genes are TRBV3-1 (or the pseudogene TRBV3-2) and TRBJ1-2; D is ambiguous. The CDR3 has 13 residues. V was trimmed by 1 base and J by 7 bases, leaving 10 bases between them. The germline V gene encodes CDR1 LGHDT and CDR2 YNNKEL (reference sequence).